The 8 T cell receptor beta chains presented below share a single source sample, sequenced in a study of response to subunit inactivated influenza vaccine. One entry per CDR3 protein results from TCRdb running MiXCR on the RT-PCR reads. Among around 600,000 distinct CDR3 sequences, approximately 11% were seen once, and the ten largest hold approximately 11%. The same data also contributed to another study, on T cells expressing NK-cell markers. As that study records: Making the TCR beta cDNA relied on 5'RACE template switching with UMIs.

The sequencing here drew on PBMCs from blood, taken on the day of vaccination. The receptors were gathered from a man aged 50-60 years who received an inactivated influenza vaccine.

The V call is TRBV6-6, the J call TRBJ2-7; maybe TRBD1 (5 bases). From germline, CDR1 is MNHNY and CDR2 SVGAGI (reference sequence). V lost 5 bases, J lost 6 bases, and 11 bases lay in between. This CDR3 is built from 12 residues. The chain's CDR3 is CASSGQGREQYF. The CDR3, as DNA: TGTGCCAGCAGTGGTCAGGGTCGCGAGCAGTACTTC.

The CDR3 sequence is CASSIDPSGTPSTDTQYF. CDR3 nucleotide sequence: TGCGCCAGCAGCATAGATCCTAGCGGGACACCTAGCACAGATACGCAGTATTTT. The V and J genes are TRBV4-1 and TRBJ2-3; 9 bases agree with TRBD2. CDR1 is MGHRA and CDR2 is YSYEKL in the germline V gene. This CDR3 comprises 18 residues. The ends lost 5 bases at V and 0 bases at J; junction bases unmatched: 12.

Worth noting for this clonotype: With a much larger clone just one base away, this may be a read error. The chain is built from TRBV12-3 or TRBV12-4 and TRBJ2-1, with D possibly matching TRBD1 (5 bases). The CDR3 sequence is 13 residues long. The V gene lost 2 bases and the J gene lost 8 bases, with 10 bases spanning the gap. The CDR3 protein is CASSLPRVDEQFF. The CDR3 nucleotides are TGTGCCAGCAGTTTACCCAGGGTTGATGAGCAGTTCTTC.

This clonotype has just a few counts. This chain connects TRBV12-3 or TRBV12-4 to TRBJ1-1, with 10 nucleotides matching TRBD1. CDR3 size: 14 residues. V shed 6 bases, J shed 6 bases, and the junction held 7 bases outside the gene matches. CDR3 residues: CASSRQGARSEAFF. For the CDR3, the DNA is TGTGCCAGCAGCCGACAGGGGGCAAGGTCTGAAGCTTTCTTT.

The J gene is TRBJ2-1, the V gene TRBV7-9; D tentatively fits TRBD1 or TRBD2 (5 bases each). This CDR3 contains 15 residues. Trimming pared 5 bases from V and 3 bases from J, leaving 14 bases between. From germline, CDR1 is SEHNR and CDR2 FQNEAQ (reference sequence). The CDR3 coding sequence is TGTGCCAGCAGCCATGGGACCATCTTCTACAATGAGCAGTTCTTC. Its translation is CASSHGTIFYNEQFF.

The V and J genes are TRBV19 and TRBJ1-5; D perhaps matches TRBD1 (6 bases). The V gene's germline CDR1 is LNHDA and CDR2 SQIVND (reference sequence). Between the trimmed V and J ends, which lost 7 bases and 3 bases, there was a span of 16 bases. This CDR3 is built from 15 residues. CDR3 DNA: TGTGCCAGTACTCCTACGACAGGATTCAATCAGCCCCAGCATTTT. This encodes CASTPTTGFNQPQHF.

This clonotype was seen a handful of times. CDR3 bases: TGTGCCAGCAGTTTCTACAGGGGACGGTCCTACGAGCAGTACTTC. This translates into CASSFYRGRSYEQYF. The chain carries TRBV7-9 and TRBJ2-7, with 7 nucleotides matching TRBD1. The germline gives CDR1 SEHNR, CDR2 FQNEAQ (reference sequence). CDR3 length: 15 residues. V lost 6 bases and J lost 1; bases outside the gene matches: 9. Full variable domain (outside the CDR3, taken from reference TRBV7-9 and TRBJ2-7): DTGVSQNPRHKITKRGQNVTFRCDPISEHNRLYWYRQTLGQGPEFLTYFQNEAQLEKSRLLSDRFSAERPKGSFSTLEIQRTEQGDSAMYLCASSFYRGRSYEQYFGPGTRLTVT.

The sample holds many counts of this clonotype. This sequence joins TRBV5-1 and TRBJ2-2, with D possibly called TRBD1 or TRBD2 (5 bases each). The CDR3 is made up of 16 amino acids. CDR1 and CDR2 from the germline V gene are SGHRS and YFSETQ. Trimming pared 1 base from V and 3 bases from J, leaving 13 bases between. CDR3 DNA: TGCGCCAGCAGCTTGTCGGGGCGGCCCGACACCGGGGAGCTGTTTTTT. This encodes CASSLSGRPDTGELFF.